Presented here are 27 T cell receptor beta chains from one specimen sequenced in a study of blood T cells in healthy people across ages. Combining a sample-barcoded 5' primer with a J-beta primer mix, a second PCR ran for roughly 7 to 12 cycles. One entry per CDR3 protein, called by TCRdb with MiXCR from the 5' RACE reads. The sample holds 650,000 or so distinct CDR3 sequences, around 52% seen once. Input material: blood. The receptors were gathered from a woman older than 75 in good health.

The table lists this clonotype with a count of one. A much larger clone is a single base away; this may be a read error. The genes are TRBV12-3 or TRBV12-4 and TRBJ2-1; D gene unclear. The V end lost 6 bases, the J end lost 2 bases, and 5 bases lay between the germline ends. The CDR3 has 12 amino acids. The CDR3, as DNA: TGTGCCAGCAGGTGGCCCTACAATGAGCAGTTCTTC. Amino acids: CASRWPYNEQFF.

The sample holds many counts of this clonotype. The V call is TRBV29-1, the J call TRBJ2-5; unclear D gene. Per the germline V gene, CDR1 is SQVTM and CDR2 is ANQGSEA. Trimming took off 2 bases at V and 5 bases at J, with 15 bases between the two ends. The CDR3 length is 14 residues. The CDR3 spells CSVEPFRSSETQYF. In DNA, the CDR3 is TGCAGCGTTGAACCCTTCAGATCGAGTGAGACCCAGTACTTC.

The chain couples TRBV7-2 to TRBJ1-6, with 7 positions matching TRBD1. From germline, CDR1 is SGHTA and CDR2 FQGNSA. V trimming: 4 bases; J trimming: 12 bases; junction bases outside the gene matches: 3. The CDR3 has 12 residues. The chain's CDR3 is CASSSDRVPLHF. The CDR3 coding sequence is TGTGCCAGCAGCTCCGACAGGGTACCCCTCCACTTT.

Concerning this clonotype: A much larger clone lies one base from this, so it may be a read error. This chain joins TRBV27 and TRBJ2-1, with D tentatively TRBD1 or TRBD2 (5 bases each). The ends were cut back, 6 bases at V and 10 bases at J, with 19 bases in the middle. The germline CDR1 and CDR2 sequences are MNHEY and SMNVEV (reference sequence). The CDR3 runs to 14 residues. CDR3 nucleotide sequence: TGTGCCAGCAGCCGCTCCCGGGGCACCTACGAGCAGTTCTTC. Protein sequence: CASSRSRGTYEQFF.

This clonotype was counted many times. The gene calls are TRBV12-3 or TRBV12-4 and TRBJ2-5; TRBD1 matches 8 bases. V lost 3 bases and J lost 3; bases outside the gene matches: 9. The CDR3 runs 16 residues. This CDR3 is CASSFSQGVGKETQYF. The CDR3 DNA is TGTGCCAGCAGTTTCTCACAGGGGGTCGGGAAAGAGACCCAGTACTTC.

This clonotype was seen only a few times. The chain employs TRBV3-1 and TRBJ2-2, with D tentatively TRBD2 (5 bases). This CDR3 comprises 14 residues. Trimming removed 3 bases from V and 2 bases from J, with 7 bases in between. Germline assignment: CDR1 LGHDT and CDR2 YNNKEL (reference sequence). The CDR3 protein is CASSQRDNTGELFF. The DNA for the CDR3 is TGTGCCAGCAGCCAGAGGGATAACACCGGGGAGCTGTTTTTT.

In its sample, this clonotype was seen many times. This chain connects TRBV12-3 or TRBV12-4 to TRBJ2-1; no reliable D call. The CDR3 has 17 residues. V was trimmed by 7 bases and J by 4 bases, leaving 23 bases between them. The CDR3 nucleotides read TGTGCCAGCACTCCGTTGGGCCCGCCGGTCTCATACAATGAGCAGTTCTTC. This encodes CASTPLGPPVSYNEQFF.

This clonotype has ten or more counts. The V and J genes are TRBV10-2 and TRBJ2-5; D not resolved. Germline assignment: CDR1 WSHSY and CDR2 SAAADI. V was pared by 3 bases and J by 6 bases, with 11 bases between. The CDR3 runs to 13 residues. CDR3 nucleotide sequence: TGCGCCAGCAGTGACAGACCGACGAAGACCCAGTACTTC. Encoded protein: CASSDRPTKTQYF.

A note on this clonotype: It may be a read error: a sequence one base away is much more abundant. The chain couples TRBV5-1 to TRBJ2-7, with D perhaps matching TRBD2 (5 bases). The CDR3 sequence is 11 residues long. Per germline, CDR1 SGHRS and CDR2 YFSETQ. The CDR3 DNA follows: TGCGCCAGCAGCTTGTTTAGGGAGCGGTACTTC. Protein product: CASSLFRERYF.

This clonotype was counted at least ten times. This sequence may be a read error, since a much larger clone differs from it by one base. The V and J genes are TRBV6-5 and TRBJ2-4; either TRBD1 or TRBD2 may fit D (5 bases each). In germline, CDR1 is MNHEY, CDR2 SVGAGI. The CDR3 consists of 15 residues. V dropped 0 bases and J dropped 8 bases, with 14 bases sitting between them. CDR3 nucleotide sequence: TGTGCCAGCAGTTACTCGAGGGCAGTGGGGGACATTCAGTACTTC. Its translation: CASSYSRAVGDIQYF.

This clonotype was seen more than once but under ten times. CDR3 DNA: TGTGCCAGCAGCCACGTGACAGGAATAAGCAATGAGCAGTTCTTC. Its protein product is CASSHVTGISNEQFF. The V and J genes are TRBV3-1 and TRBJ2-1; a possible D gene is TRBD1 (6 bases). This CDR3 is 15 amino acids long. The V gene lost 3 bases and the J gene lost 6 bases, with 15 bases spanning the gap. Per germline, CDR1 LGHDT and CDR2 YNNKEL (reference sequence).

The CDR3 sequence is CSFGSLYEQYF. The CDR3 DNA reads as TGCAGCTTCGGGAGTCTATACGAGCAGTACTTC. This rearrangement joins TRBV20-1 to TRBJ2-4, with D perhaps TRBD2 (6 bases). The DNA end is a closer match to TRBJ2-7, so the J assignment may be wrong. CDR3 length equals 11 residues. The germline V gene has CDR1 DFQATT and CDR2 SNEGSKA (reference sequence).

The CDR3 protein is CSVEPGQGSWGTEAFF. CDR3 coding DNA: TGCAGCGTGGAGCCGGGACAGGGGAGCTGGGGCACTGAAGCTTTCTTT. J is TRBJ1-1 and V is TRBV29-1; 10 bases are a match to TRBD1. V shed 6 bases, J shed 4 bases, and the junction held 14 bases outside the gene matches. The germline CDR1 and CDR2 sequences are SQVTM and ANQGSEA. The CDR3 extends over 16 amino acids.

This clonotype was seen once. J is TRBJ1-1 and V is TRBV5-1; maybe TRBD1 (6 bases). V lost 0 bases and J 1 base, leaving 10 bases between the germline ends. The germline V gene encodes CDR1 SGHRS and CDR2 YFSETQ. The CDR3 has 15 amino acids. The CDR3 protein is CASSLGGQRNTEAFF. The CDR3 coding sequence is TGCGCCAGCAGCTTGGGAGGACAGAGGAACACTGAAGCTTTCTTT. The whole variable domain, filled in from reference TRBV5-1 and TRBJ1-1, reads KAGVTQTPRYLIKTRGQQVTLSCSPISGHRSVSWYQQTPGQGLQFLFEYFSETQRNKGNFPGRFSGRQFSNSRSEMNVSTLELGDSALYLCASSLGGQRNTEAFFGQGTRLTVV.

The sample holds many counts of this clonotype. The chain is built from TRBV18 and TRBJ2-7, with unresolved D. The CDR3 loop spans 15 amino acids. Deletions cut 3 bases from V and 0 bases from J, with 12 bases between. Looked up from germline, CDR1 is KGHSH and CDR2 is LQKENI. The CDR3 spells CASSPSRDASYEQYF. In DNA, the CDR3 is TGTGCCAGCTCACCGTCAAGGGATGCCTCCTACGAGCAGTACTTC.

V is TRBV5-6 and J is TRBJ1-1; no reliable D call. This CDR3 is 13 amino acids long. V was cut by 2 bases and J by 0 bases, with 5 bases left in between. The germline V gene has CDR1 SGHDT and CDR2 YYEEEE. CDR3 loop: CASSFDLNTEAFF. Written as DNA, the CDR3 is TGTGCCAGCAGCTTCGACCTGAACACTGAAGCTTTCTTT.

About this clonotype itself: An end of the junction differs from the germline gene, which may be a read error. J is TRBJ2-1 and V is TRBV11-2, with a possible D match to TRBD2 (5 bases). CDR3 length: 15 amino acids. In germline, CDR1 is SGHAT, CDR2 FQNNGV. The CDR3 is CAGSLVLAVNNEQFF. As DNA, the CDR3 is TGTGCCGGCAGCTTAGTGCTAGCAGTCAACAATGAGCAGTTCTTT.

About this clonotype: A much larger clone lies one base from this, so it may be a read error. This chain uses TRBV7-2 with TRBJ2-3, with a possible D match to TRBD1 (5 bases). Germline values: CDR1 SGHTA, CDR2 FQGNSA. This CDR3 has 15 residues. The CDR3 is CAGSSWTPGTDTQYF. The CDR3, as DNA: TGTGCCGGCAGCTCATGGACACCAGGCACAGATACGCAGTATTTT.

The chain recombines TRBV4-2 with TRBJ1-4, with TRBD1 identical over 10 bases. The CDR3 extends over 13 amino acids. In germline, CDR1 is LGHNA, CDR2 YNFKEQ. V lost 3 bases to trimming and J lost 13 bases; unmatched junction nucleotides: 5. This CDR3 is CASSQGQGRRLFF. As DNA, the CDR3 is TGTGCCAGCAGCCAGGGACAGGGGAGAAGACTGTTTTTT.

As to this clonotype: A read error may account for a junction end that differs from germline. This CDR3 is CASSGEGSSYERFF. Here the CDR3 DNA reads TGTGCCAGCAGTGGGGAGGGGAGCTCCTACGAGCGGTTCTTC. The chain uses TRBV6-6 and TRBJ2-1, with TRBD2 identical over 7 bases. Germline values: CDR1 MNHNY, CDR2 SVGAGI (reference sequence). The CDR3 loop spans 14 amino acids.

This clonotype has only a few counts. The chain joins TRBV24-1 to TRBJ2-1, with 7 bases identical to TRBD1. J was trimmed by 10 bases and V by 5 bases; bases with no gene match: 19. Germline values: CDR1 KGHDR, CDR2 SFDVKD. There are 17 residues in the CDR3. As DNA, the CDR3 is TGTGCCACCAGTGCCCTCAGTGGGGACGACAGGGCCAAAGAGCAGTTCTTC. Translating gives CATSALSGDDRAKEQFF.

The chain has TRBV12-3 or TRBV12-4 and TRBJ2-1; D gene uncertain. Trimming removed 6 bases from V and 8 bases from J, with 11 bases in between. CDR3 size: 12 residues. DNA for the CDR3: TGTGCCAGCAGAACCACCTGGGATGAGCAGTTCTTC. Translating it yields CASRTTWDEQFF.

This clonotype was detected ten times or more. The chain is built from TRBV10-3 and TRBJ2-1, with TRBD2 matching over 15 bases. The germline CDR1 and CDR2 sequences are ENHRY and SYGVKD. CDR3 length equals 17 residues. Germline trimming cut 6 bases from V and 5 bases from J; bases unmatched to any gene: 8. DNA for the CDR3: TGTGCCATCAGGGGACTAGCGGGAGGCTCGGGTGACAATGAGCAGTTCTTC. Its translation: CAIRGLAGGSGDNEQFF.

This clonotype has a handful of counts. This chain links TRBV3-1 with TRBJ2-5; D is ambiguous. The ends were cut back, 3 bases at V and 11 bases at J, with 10 bases in the middle. The germline CDR1 and CDR2 sequences are LGHDT and YNNKEL (reference sequence). This CDR3 has 11 amino acids. CDR3 protein: CASSHDREQYF. CDR3 in DNA: TGTGCCAGCAGCCACGACCGTGAGCAGTACTTC.

A remark on this clonotype: This may stem from a read error, because a much larger clone lies one nucleotide away. The CDR3 here is CASSPKGDSSQPQHF. The CDR3 bases are TGTGCCAGCAGCCCGAAGGGAGATAGCAGTCAGCCCCAGCATTTT. The V gene is TRBV7-2, the J gene TRBJ1-5; no clear D gene. CDR1 is SGHTA, CDR2 FQGNSA, per germline. This CDR3 region has 15 residues.

This chain connects TRBV7-2 to TRBJ1-5; D gene unclear. The CDR3 is made up of 15 amino acids. The germline V and J ends were trimmed by 2 bases and 4 bases, with 12 bases remaining between them. CDR1 is SGHTA and CDR2 is FQGNSA in the germline V gene. As DNA, the CDR3 is TGTGCCAGCAGCTTATTCGGGTCCGAAAATCAGCCCCAGCATTTT. Its translation is CASSLFGSENQPQHF.

This clonotype was detected a few times. The chain has TRBV4-1 and TRBJ1-4, with 10 nucleotides matching TRBD1. Germline CDR1 MGHRA, CDR2 YSYEKL. V shed 1 base and J 3 bases; nucleotides not matched to a gene: 2. The length of the CDR3 is 16 residues. CDR3 bases: TGCGCCAGCAGCCAAGGACAGGGGGCGCCTAATGAAAAACTGTTTTTT. Its protein product is CASSQGQGAPNEKLFF.